This TCR beta chain was found in a study of PD-1 blockade in mismatch repair-deficient tumors. The study, taken as a whole, reports: After pembrolizumab, tumor-resident clones rose rapidly, then generally contracted before radiologic responses.

From germline, CDR1 is GTSNPN and CDR2 SVGIG (reference sequence). The CDR3 totals 14 residues. V lost 2 bases to trimming and J lost 3 bases; unmatched junction nucleotides: 5. Mismatch repair deficiency was confirmed in all patients, by PCR or immunohistochemistry. The TCR-sequenced patients were a few responders to pembrolizumab. Only in-frame clones appear in the TCRdb table, and some are missing; sequencing was by immunoSEQ multiplex PCR. The sample has over 75,000 clones; approximately 81% are singletons. Note on this clone: The antigen is undetermined.

The chain has TRBV30 and TRBJ2-5, with 8 nucleotides matching TRBD1. This sequence was found in an adult with mismatch repair-deficient cancer. The input for sequencing was peripheral blood, taken 12 weeks after starting pembrolizumab. The CDR3 loop reads CAWSLIQGEETQYF. The CDR3 DNA follows: TGTGCCTGGAGTTTAATACAGGGGGAAGAGACCCAGTACTTC.